A single sample is the source of the 18 T cell receptor beta chains below, sequenced in a study of T cell responses to AZD1222 COVID-19 vaccine. The method was immunoSEQ multiplex PCR; TCRdb's version includes in-frame clones alone and lacks a portion of them. The specimen's table records around 140,000 clones. Sequenced input: peripheral blood. Source of these receptors: an adult in good health.

The genes are TRBV9 and TRBJ2-5; TRBD1 or TRBD2 may be the D gene (5 bases each). Trimming cost V 0 bases and J 4 bases, with 10 bases left between them. The CDR3 is 14 amino acids. Per the germline V gene, CDR1 is SGDLS and CDR2 is YYNGEE. The CDR3 nucleotides read TGTGCCAGCAGCGTAGGGCAGGGAGCAGAGACCCAGTACTTC. This sequence encodes CASSVGQGAETQYF.

The J gene is TRBJ2-7, the V gene TRBV10-2, with 10 bases that match TRBD1. Germline V gene data show CDR1 as WSHSY and CDR2 as SAAADI. Trimming removed 6 bases from V and 1 base from J; junction bases left unmatched: 6. The CDR3 runs 15 residues. The CDR3 reads CASRGGQGSSYEQYF. The CDR3 DNA sequence: TGCGCCAGCAGGGGGGGACAGGGGTCGTCCTACGAGCAGTACTTC.

This chain uses TRBV5-6 with TRBJ2-3; the D is unclear. The length of the CDR3 is 15 residues. The V gene lost 4 bases and the J gene lost 6 bases, with 18 bases spanning the gap. CDR1 is SGHDT, CDR2 YYEEEE, per germline. CDR3: CASSPGFLAGDTQYF. The CDR3 nucleotides are TGTGCCAGCAGCCCCGGCTTCCTCGCTGGGGATACGCAGTATTTT.

The chain uses TRBV6-6 and TRBJ1-1; no clear D. Trimming took 5 bases from V and 7 from J, leaving 11 bases between them. The CDR3 spans 12 residues. Germline V lookup: CDR1 MNHNY, CDR2 SVGAGI (reference sequence). The CDR3 spells CASSPRRVEAFF. The DNA of the CDR3 is TGTGCCAGCAGTCCAAGGAGGGTTGAAGCTTTCTTT.

The genes are TRBV9 and TRBJ2-7, with D perhaps matching TRBD1 (6 bases). Germline values: CDR1 SGDLS, CDR2 YYNGEE. The CDR3 spans 12 residues. V gave up 5 bases and J gave up 5 bases, with 11 bases separating them. The CDR3 DNA sequence: TGTGCCAGCAGTGGAAACAGGGACGAGCAGTACTTC. Amino acids: CASSGNRDEQYF.

The genes are TRBV6-6 and TRBJ2-1, with 7 bases that match TRBD1. The CDR3 consists of 13 residues. With V trimmed by 6 bases and J by 6 bases, 5 bases remained unmatched. Germline V CDR1 and CDR2: MNHNY, SVGAGI (reference sequence). CDR3 DNA: TGTGCCAGCAGACAGGGACAGATCAATGAGCAGTTCTTC. Its protein product is CASRQGQINEQFF.

V gene TRBV10-1 combines with J gene TRBJ1-3; TRBD1 aligns across 9 bases. The germline V gene encodes CDR1 WNHNN and CDR2 SYGVQD (reference sequence). This CDR3 is 17 amino acids long. After removal of 4 bases from V and 0 bases from J, the junction contained 7 bases not matched to a gene. CDR3 bases: TGCGCCAGCAGTGTCCGGGACAGGGACGACTCTGGAAACACCATATATTTT. The encoded protein is CASSVRDRDDSGNTIYF.

V and J are TRBV14 and TRBJ2-1, with TRBD1 matching 7 bases. V shed 4 bases and J 0 bases; nucleotides not matched to a gene: 15. The CDR3 totals 19 residues. CDR1 is SGHDN and CDR2 is FVKESK in the germline V gene. The CDR3 loop is CASSPDRERSPSSYNEQFF. As DNA, the CDR3 is TGTGCCAGCAGCCCCGACAGGGAACGCTCGCCTAGCTCCTACAATGAGCAGTTCTTC.

The chain couples TRBV6-5 to TRBJ1-4; 7 bases agree with TRBD1. This CDR3 comprises 15 residues. CDR1 and CDR2 (germline): MNHEY, SVGAGI. J was trimmed by 8 bases and V by 2 bases; bases with no gene match: 8. The CDR3 nucleotides are TGTGCCAGCAGTTACCTCAGACAGGGCCGGGAAAAACTGTTTTTT. Translating gives CASSYLRQGREKLFF.

The rearrangement joins TRBV7-9 to TRBJ1-6; the D is unclear. Per germline, CDR1 SEHNR and CDR2 FQNEAQ (reference sequence). Trimming cost V 5 bases and J 9 bases, with 11 bases left between them. The CDR3 totals 13 residues. The CDR3 protein is CASSPRALSPLHF. CDR3 coding DNA: TGTGCCAGCAGCCCCCGGGCCCTTTCACCCCTCCACTTT.

V gene TRBV28 combines with J gene TRBJ1-2; 8 bases map to TRBD1. With V trimmed by 4 bases and J by 3 bases, 10 bases remained unmatched. The germline CDR1 and CDR2 sequences are MDHEN and SYDVKM. The CDR3 runs to 16 residues. CDR3: CASSSTDRVGYYGYTF. For the CDR3, the DNA is TGTGCCAGCAGTTCGACGGACAGGGTCGGATACTATGGCTACACCTTC.

V and J are TRBV10-1 and TRBJ1-1; D unclear. CDR3 size: 13 residues. Per germline, CDR1 WNHNN and CDR2 SYGVQD (reference sequence). The ends were cut back, 7 bases at V and 0 bases at J, with 9 bases in the middle. The CDR3 reads CASKPSLNTEAFF. CDR3 nucleotides: TGCGCCAGCAAACCGAGTTTGAACACTGAAGCTTTCTTT.

The genes are TRBV6-5 and TRBJ1-3; unclear D gene. Trimming cost V 7 bases and J 0 bases, with 10 bases left between them. This CDR3 has 14 residues. The germline gives CDR1 MNHEY, CDR2 SVGAGI. This CDR3 is CASTARASGNTIYF. In nucleotides, the CDR3 is TGTGCCAGCACCGCGAGGGCCTCTGGAAACACCATATATTTT.

The chain joins TRBV6-5 to TRBJ1-2, with D hard to call. The CDR3 covers 15 residues. The ends were cut back, 7 bases at V and 4 bases at J, with 19 bases in the middle. Germline V lookup: CDR1 MNHEY, CDR2 SVGAGI. CDR3 residues: CASTLETRLRYGYTF. The CDR3 DNA sequence: TGTGCCAGCACCTTGGAGACAAGGCTCCGCTATGGCTACACCTTC.

V and J are TRBV19 and TRBJ2-3; no firm D call. Germline values: CDR1 LNHDA, CDR2 SQIVND (reference sequence). The CDR3 totals 16 residues. V was cut by 4 bases and J by 6 bases, with 20 bases left in between. The CDR3 region has the DNA TGTGCCAGTAGTAGCCCGGGCGGATCGCCCGTTGATACGCAGTATTTT. Protein sequence: CASSSPGGSPVDTQYF. The full variable domain, with the rest looked up from reference TRBV19 and TRBJ2-3, is DGGITQSPKYLFRKEGQNVTLSCEQNLNHDAMYWYRQDPGQGLRLIYYSQIVNDFQKGDIAEGYSVSREKKESFPLTVTSAQKNPTAFYLCASSSPGGSPVDTQYFGPGTRLTVL.

The rearrangement links TRBV6-5 to TRBJ2-7; 10 nucleotides align to TRBD1. The CDR3 has 16 amino acids. Germline V lookup: CDR1 MNHEY, CDR2 SVGAGI. V gave up 0 bases and J gave up 2 bases; unmatched junction bases: 4. CDR3 coding DNA: TGTGCCAGCAGTTACTCGGTGGGGACAGGGGCCTACGAGCAGTACTTC. It specifies CASSYSVGTGAYEQYF.

This chain joins TRBV10-2 and TRBJ2-2; TRBD2 agrees at 7 bases. V dropped 0 bases and J dropped 5; count of bases not matched to a gene: 12. Germline V CDR1 and CDR2: WSHSY, SAAADI. The CDR3 has 18 amino acids. The CDR3: CASSESGSGHKGTGELFF. In nucleotides, the CDR3 is TGCGCCAGCAGTGAGTCCGGTAGCGGGCATAAGGGAACCGGGGAGCTGTTTTTT.

Comment on this clone: At one end, the junction sequence differs from germline, possibly due to a read error. The chain links TRBV18 to TRBJ1-1; 7 bases line up with TRBD1. The CDR3 runs to 12 residues. Per the germline V gene, CDR1 is KGHSH and CDR2 is LQKENI. The DNA of the CDR3 is TGTGCCAGCTCACCAGACAGGGCTGACGCTTTCTTT. Protein: CASSPDRADAFF. Complete variable domain (other parts from reference TRBV18 and TRBJ1-1): NAGVMQNPRHLVRRRGQEARLRCSPMKGHSHVYWYRQLPEEGLKFMVYLQKENIIDESGMPKERFSAEFPKEGPSILRIQQVVRGDSAAYFCASSPDRADAFFGQGTRLTVV.